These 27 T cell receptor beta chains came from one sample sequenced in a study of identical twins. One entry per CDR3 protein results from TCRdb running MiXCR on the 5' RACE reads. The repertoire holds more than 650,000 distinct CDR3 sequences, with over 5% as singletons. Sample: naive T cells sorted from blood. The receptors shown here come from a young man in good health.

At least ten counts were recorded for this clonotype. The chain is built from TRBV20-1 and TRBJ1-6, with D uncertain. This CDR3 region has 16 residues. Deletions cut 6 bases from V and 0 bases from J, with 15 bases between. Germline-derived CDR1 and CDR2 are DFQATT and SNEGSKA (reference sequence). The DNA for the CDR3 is TGCAGTGCCAGCTCGACCGCCAGCTCCTATAATTCACCCCTCCACTTT. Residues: CSASSTASSYNSPLHF.

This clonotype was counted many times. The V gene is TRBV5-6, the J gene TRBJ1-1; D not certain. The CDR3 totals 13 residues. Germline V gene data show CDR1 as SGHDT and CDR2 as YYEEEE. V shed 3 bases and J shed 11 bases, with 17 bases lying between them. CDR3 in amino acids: CASSSIQRDRAFF. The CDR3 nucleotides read TGTGCCAGCAGCTCCATTCAGAGGGATAGGGCTTTCTTT.

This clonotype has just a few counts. This CDR3 is CASRAGYGYTF. The CDR3 DNA reads as TGTGCCAGCCGGGCCGGATATGGCTACACCTTC. The chain links TRBV6-2 or TRBV6-3 to TRBJ1-2; D is unclear. This CDR3 contains 11 residues. The V end lost 8 bases, the J end lost 5 bases, and 9 bases lay between the germline ends. Germline CDR1 reads MNHEY; CDR2 reads SVGEGT.

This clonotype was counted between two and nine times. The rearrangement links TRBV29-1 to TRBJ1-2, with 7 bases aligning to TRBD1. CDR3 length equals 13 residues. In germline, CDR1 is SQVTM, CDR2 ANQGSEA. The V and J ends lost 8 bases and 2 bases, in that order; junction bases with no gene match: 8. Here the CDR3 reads CSITTGTNYGYTF. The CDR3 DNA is TGCAGCATAACGACAGGGACGAACTATGGCTACACCTTC. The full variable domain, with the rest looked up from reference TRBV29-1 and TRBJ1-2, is SAVISQKPSRDICQRGTSLTIQCQVDSQVTMMFWYRQQPGQSLTLIATANQGSEATYESGFVIDKFPISRPNLTFSTLTVSNMSPEDSSIYLCSITTGTNYGYTFGSGTRLTVV.

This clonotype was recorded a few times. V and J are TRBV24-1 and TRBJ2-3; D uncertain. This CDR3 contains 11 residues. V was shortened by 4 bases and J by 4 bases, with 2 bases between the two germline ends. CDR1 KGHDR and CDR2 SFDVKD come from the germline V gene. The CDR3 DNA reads TGTGCCACCAGTGAGTCAGATACGCAGTATTTT. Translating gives CATSESDTQYF.

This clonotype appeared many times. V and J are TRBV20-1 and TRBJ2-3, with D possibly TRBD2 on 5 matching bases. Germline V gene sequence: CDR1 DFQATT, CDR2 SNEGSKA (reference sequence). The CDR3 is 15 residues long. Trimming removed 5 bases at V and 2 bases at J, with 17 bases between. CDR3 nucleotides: TGCAGTGCTTCCCCTTGGAGGCCCGACACAGATACGCAGTATTTT. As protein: CSASPWRPDTDTQYF.

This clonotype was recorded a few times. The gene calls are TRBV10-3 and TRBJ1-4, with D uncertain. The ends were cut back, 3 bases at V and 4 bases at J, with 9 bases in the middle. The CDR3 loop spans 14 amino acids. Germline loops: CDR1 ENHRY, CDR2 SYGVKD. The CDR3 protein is CAISDWGNNEKLFF. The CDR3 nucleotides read TGTGCCATCAGTGATTGGGGAAATAATGAAAAACTGTTTTTT.

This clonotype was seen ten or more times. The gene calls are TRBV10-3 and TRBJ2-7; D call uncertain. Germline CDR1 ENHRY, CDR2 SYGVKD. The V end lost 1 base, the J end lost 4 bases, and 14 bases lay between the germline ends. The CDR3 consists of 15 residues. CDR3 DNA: TGTGCCATCAGTGAGTTTAGGTTGGGCAAATACGAGCAGTACGTC. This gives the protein CAISEFRLGKYEQYV.

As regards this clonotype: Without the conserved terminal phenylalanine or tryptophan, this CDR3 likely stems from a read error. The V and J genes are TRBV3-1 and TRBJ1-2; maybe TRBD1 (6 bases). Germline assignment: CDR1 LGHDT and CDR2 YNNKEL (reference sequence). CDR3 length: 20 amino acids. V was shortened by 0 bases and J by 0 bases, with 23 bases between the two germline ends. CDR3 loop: CASSQDGGLGGAGANYGYTS. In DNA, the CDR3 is TGTGCCAGCAGCCAAGATGGCGGGCTGGGGGGCGCAGGAGCTAACTATGGCTACACCTCC.

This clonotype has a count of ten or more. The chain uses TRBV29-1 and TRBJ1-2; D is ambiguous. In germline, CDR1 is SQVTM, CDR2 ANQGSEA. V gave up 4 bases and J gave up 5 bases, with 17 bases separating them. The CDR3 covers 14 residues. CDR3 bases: TGCAGCGTTGTTCCCCGGTACGGACGATATGGCTACACCTTC. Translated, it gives CSVVPRYGRYGYTF.

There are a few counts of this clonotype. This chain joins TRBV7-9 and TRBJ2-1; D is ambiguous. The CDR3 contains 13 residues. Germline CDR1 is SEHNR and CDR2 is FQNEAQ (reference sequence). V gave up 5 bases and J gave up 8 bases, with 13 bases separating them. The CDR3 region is CASSTENSHEQFF. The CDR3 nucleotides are TGTGCCAGCAGCACAGAAAACTCGCATGAGCAGTTCTTC.

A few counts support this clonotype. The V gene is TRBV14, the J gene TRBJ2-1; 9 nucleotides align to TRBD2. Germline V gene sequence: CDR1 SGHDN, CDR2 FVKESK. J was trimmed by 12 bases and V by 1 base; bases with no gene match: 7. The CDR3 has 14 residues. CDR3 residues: CASSQGLAGSAQFF. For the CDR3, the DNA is TGTGCCAGCAGCCAAGGGCTAGCGGGATCCGCGCAGTTCTTC.

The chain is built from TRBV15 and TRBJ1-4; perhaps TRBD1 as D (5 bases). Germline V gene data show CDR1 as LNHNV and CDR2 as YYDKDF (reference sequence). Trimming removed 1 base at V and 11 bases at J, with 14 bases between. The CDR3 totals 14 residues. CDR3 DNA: TGTGCCACCAGCAGAGGCGGGACGTCCGAGAAACTGTTTTTT. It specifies CATSRGGTSEKLFF.

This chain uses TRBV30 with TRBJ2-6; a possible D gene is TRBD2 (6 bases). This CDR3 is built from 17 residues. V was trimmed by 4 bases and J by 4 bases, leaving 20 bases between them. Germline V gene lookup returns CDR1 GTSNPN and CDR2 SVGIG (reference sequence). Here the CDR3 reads CAWTPLRGGTGANVLTF. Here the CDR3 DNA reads TGTGCCTGGACTCCCCTAAGGGGCGGGACCGGGGCCAACGTCCTGACTTTC. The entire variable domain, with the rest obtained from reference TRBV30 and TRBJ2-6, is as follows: SQTIHQWPATLVQPVGSPLSLECTVEGTSNPNLYWYRQAAGRGLQLLFYSVGIGQISSEVPQNLSASRPQDRQFILSSKKLLLSDSGFYLCAWTPLRGGTGANVLTFGAGSRLTVL.

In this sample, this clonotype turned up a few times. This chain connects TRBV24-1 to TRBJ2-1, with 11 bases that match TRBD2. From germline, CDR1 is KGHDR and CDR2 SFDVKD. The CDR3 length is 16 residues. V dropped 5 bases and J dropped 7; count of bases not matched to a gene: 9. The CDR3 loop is CATSGDSGRGSNEQFF. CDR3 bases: TGTGCCACCAGTGGGGATAGCGGGAGGGGCAGTAATGAGCAGTTCTTC.

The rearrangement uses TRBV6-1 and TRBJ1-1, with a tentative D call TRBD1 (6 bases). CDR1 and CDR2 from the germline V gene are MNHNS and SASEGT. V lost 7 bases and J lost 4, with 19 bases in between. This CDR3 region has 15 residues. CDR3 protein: CASTYGRGAVTEAFF. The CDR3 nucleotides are TGTGCCAGCACCTATGGGCGGGGGGCGGTCACTGAAGCTTTCTTT.

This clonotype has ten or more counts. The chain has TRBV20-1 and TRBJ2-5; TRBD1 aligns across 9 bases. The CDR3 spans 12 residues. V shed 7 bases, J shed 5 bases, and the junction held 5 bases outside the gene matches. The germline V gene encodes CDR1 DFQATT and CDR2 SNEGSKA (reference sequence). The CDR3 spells CSVDRGRETQYF. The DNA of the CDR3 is TGCAGTGTGGACAGGGGAAGGGAGACCCAGTACTTC.

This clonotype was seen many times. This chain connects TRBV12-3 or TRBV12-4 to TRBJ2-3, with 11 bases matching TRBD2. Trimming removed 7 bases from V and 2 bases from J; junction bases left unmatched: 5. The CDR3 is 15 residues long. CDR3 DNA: TGTGCCAGCACCGTAGCGGGAGGGCCCACAGATACGCAGTATTTT. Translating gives CASTVAGGPTDTQYF.

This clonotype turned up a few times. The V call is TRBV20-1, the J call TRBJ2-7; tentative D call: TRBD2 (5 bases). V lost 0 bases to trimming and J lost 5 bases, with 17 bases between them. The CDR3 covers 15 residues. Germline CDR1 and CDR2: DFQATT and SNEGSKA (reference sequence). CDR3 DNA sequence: TGCAGTGCTAGAGATGATACGGGATCCTTCGACGAGCAGTACTTC. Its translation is CSARDDTGSFDEQYF.

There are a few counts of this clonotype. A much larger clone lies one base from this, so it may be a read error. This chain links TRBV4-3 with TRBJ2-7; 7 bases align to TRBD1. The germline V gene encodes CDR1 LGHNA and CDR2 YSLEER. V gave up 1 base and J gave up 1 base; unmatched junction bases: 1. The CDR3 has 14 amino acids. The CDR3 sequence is CASSQVQGSYEQYF. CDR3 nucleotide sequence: TGCGCCAGCAGCCAAGTACAGGGGTCCTACGAGCAGTACTTC.

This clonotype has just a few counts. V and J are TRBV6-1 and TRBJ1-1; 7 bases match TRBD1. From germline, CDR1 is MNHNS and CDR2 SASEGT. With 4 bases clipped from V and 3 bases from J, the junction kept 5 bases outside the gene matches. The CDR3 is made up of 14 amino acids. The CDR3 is CASSGRTGYTEAFF. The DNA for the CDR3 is TGTGCCAGCAGTGGAAGGACAGGATACACTGAAGCTTTCTTT.

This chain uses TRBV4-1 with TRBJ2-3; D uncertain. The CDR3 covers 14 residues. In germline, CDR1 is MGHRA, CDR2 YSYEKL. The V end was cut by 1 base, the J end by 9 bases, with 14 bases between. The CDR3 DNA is TGCGCCAGCAGCCAAGTCTCAGCCCCGTGGACGCAGTATTTT. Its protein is CASSQVSAPWTQYF.

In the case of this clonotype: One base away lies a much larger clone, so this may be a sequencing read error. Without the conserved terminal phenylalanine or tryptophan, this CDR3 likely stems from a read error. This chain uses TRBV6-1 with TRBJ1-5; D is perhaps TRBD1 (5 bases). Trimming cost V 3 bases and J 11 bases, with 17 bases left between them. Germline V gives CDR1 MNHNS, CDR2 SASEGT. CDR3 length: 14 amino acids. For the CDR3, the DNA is TGTGCCAGCAGTGATATGGCGGGGGAAGGGACCCAGCATTCT. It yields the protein CASSDMAGEGTQHS.

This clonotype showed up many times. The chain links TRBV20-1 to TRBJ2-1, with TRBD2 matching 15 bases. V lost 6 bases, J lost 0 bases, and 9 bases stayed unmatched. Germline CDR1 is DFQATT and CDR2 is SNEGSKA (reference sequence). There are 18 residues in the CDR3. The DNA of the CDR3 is TGCAGTGCCCGCGGACTAGCGGGAGGGCTCAGCTCCTACAATGAGCAGTTCTTC. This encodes CSARGLAGGLSSYNEQFF.

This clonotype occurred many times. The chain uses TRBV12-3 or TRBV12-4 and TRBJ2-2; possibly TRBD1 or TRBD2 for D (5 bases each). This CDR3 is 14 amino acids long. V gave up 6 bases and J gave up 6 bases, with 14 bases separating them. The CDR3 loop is CASSWGLRAGELFF. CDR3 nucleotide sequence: TGTGCCAGCAGCTGGGGGTTGAGGGCCGGGGAGCTGTTTTTT.

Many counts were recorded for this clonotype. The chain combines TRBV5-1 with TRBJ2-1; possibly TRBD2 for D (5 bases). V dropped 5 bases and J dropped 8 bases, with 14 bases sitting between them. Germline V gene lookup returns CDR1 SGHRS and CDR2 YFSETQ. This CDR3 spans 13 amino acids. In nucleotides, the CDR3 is TGCGCCAGCAGTTCGGTAGCGTTTCATGAGCAGTTCTTC. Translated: CASSSVAFHEQFF.

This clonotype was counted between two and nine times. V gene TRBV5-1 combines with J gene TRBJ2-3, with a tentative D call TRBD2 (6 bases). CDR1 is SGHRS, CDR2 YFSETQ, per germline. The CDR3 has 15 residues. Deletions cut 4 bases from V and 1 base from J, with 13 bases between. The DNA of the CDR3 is TGCGCCAGCAGCACCCAGGCGGGACGCACAGATACGCAGTATTTT. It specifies CASSTQAGRTDTQYF.